A single sample is the source of the 20 T cell receptor beta chains below, sequenced in a study of cytomegalovirus exposure and HLA in healthy donors. Use of 60 Vbeta and 13 Jbeta primers characterized the PCR. Repertoires were generated with immunoSEQ multiplex PCR, while TCRdb's copy carries only in-frame clones and drops some. Of about 270,000 clones detected, around two thirds appear once; the ten largest clones hold under 2.5%. The sample comprised PBMCs. These receptors came from a female donor in good health and CMV-seronegative.

This chain joins TRBV2 and TRBJ2-5; the D is unclear. Germline-derived CDR1 and CDR2 are SNHLY and FYNNEI. V gave up 6 bases and J gave up 1 base, with 21 bases separating them. The CDR3 is 17 residues long. In nucleotides, the CDR3 is TGTGCCAGCAGGGTAGTTAAGGAGCTACCATTCCAAGAGACCCAGTACTTC. Translated, it gives CASRVVKELPFQETQYF. Combining the CDR3 with reference TRBV2 and TRBJ2-5 gives the whole variable domain EPEVTQTPSHQVTQMGQEVILRCVPISNHLYFYWYRQILGQKVEFLVSFYNNEISEKSEIFDDQFSVERPDGSNFTLKIRSTKLEDSAMYFCASRVVKELPFQETQYFGPGTRLLVL.

The chain employs TRBV6-5 and TRBJ2-7; perhaps TRBD2 as D (6 bases). Germline V lookup: CDR1 MNHEY, CDR2 SVGAGI. The CDR3 spans 15 residues. With 0 bases removed from V and 5 bases from J, the gap between germline ends came to 14 bases. This chain's CDR3 is CASSYSSGRHHEQYF. CDR3 bases: TGTGCCAGCAGTTACTCGAGTGGGAGGCACCACGAGCAGTACTTC.

The table lists this clone with a few counts. V gene TRBV2 combines with J gene TRBJ2-7; weak D call: TRBD2 (6 bases). The CDR3 has 11 amino acids. Looked up from germline, CDR1 is SNHLY and CDR2 is FYNNEI. The germline V and J ends were trimmed by 7 bases and 6 bases, with 10 bases remaining between them. The chain's CDR3 is CASNGGLEQYF. Written as DNA, the CDR3 is TGTGCCAGCAATGGAGGGCTCGAGCAGTACTTC.

V is TRBV10-1 and J is TRBJ2-1, with 12 bases identical to TRBD2. V shed 0 bases and J 6 bases; nucleotides not matched to a gene: 3. This CDR3 region has 16 residues. Germline assignment: CDR1 WNHNN and CDR2 SYGVQD (reference sequence). DNA of the CDR3: TGCGCCAGCAGTGAGTCGAGACTAGCGGGAGTCAATGAGCAGTTCTTC. Translating it yields CASSESRLAGVNEQFF.

CDR3 residues: CASSLSGSSRETQYF. The CDR3 coding sequence is TGTGCCAGCAGCTTATCCGGTTCCTCTCGGGAGACCCAGTACTTC. The chain uses TRBV7-2 and TRBJ2-5; no reliable D call. V gave up 2 bases and J gave up 5 bases, with 15 bases separating them. This CDR3 is built from 15 residues. Germline V gene lookup returns CDR1 SGHTA and CDR2 FQGNSA.

The rearrangement joins TRBV9 to TRBJ1-3; D not resolved. The germline gives CDR1 SGDLS, CDR2 YYNGEE. V shed 0 bases and J shed 0 bases, with 7 bases lying between them. This CDR3 is built from 15 residues. Here the CDR3 DNA reads TGTGCCAGCAGCGTAGACGCGATCTCTGGAAACACCATATATTTT. Its translation is CASSVDAISGNTIYF.

V is TRBV6-6 and J is TRBJ1-2, with 7 nucleotides matching TRBD1. The CDR3 is 15 amino acids. After removal of 6 bases from V and 0 bases from J, the junction contained 7 bases not matched to a gene. Germline CDR1 MNHNY, CDR2 SVGAGI (reference sequence). The CDR3 DNA follows: TGTGCCAGCAGCCCTCTGCAGGGGGCTAACTATGGCTACACCTTC. This encodes CASSPLQGANYGYTF.

The count of this clone is one. DNA of the CDR3: TGCGCCAGCAGCTTGAGTACCAGGGGGCTGAACGGGGAGCTGTTTTTT. Translated: CASSLSTRGLNGELFF. The chain uses TRBV5-1 and TRBJ2-2, with 8 bases that match TRBD1. The CDR3 loop spans 16 amino acids. From germline, CDR1 is SGHRS and CDR2 YFSETQ. V trimming: 1 base; J trimming: 7 bases; junction bases outside the gene matches: 9.

The chain employs TRBV11-3 and TRBJ2-5, with 9 bases identical to TRBD2. The CDR3 consists of 17 residues. V trimming: 1 base; J trimming: 1 base; junction bases outside the gene matches: 7. Germline CDR1 is SGHNT and CDR2 is YENEEA. The CDR3 here is CASSLGVGTSLQETQYF. The CDR3 DNA is TGTGCCAGCAGCTTAGGCGTTGGGACTAGCCTCCAAGAGACCCAGTACTTC.

V gene TRBV5-1 combines with J gene TRBJ2-7, with D maybe TRBD1 (6 bases). The CDR3 sequence is 14 residues long. Germline V gives CDR1 SGHRS, CDR2 YFSETQ. V was cut by 4 bases and J by 4 bases, with 15 bases left in between. The CDR3 loop reads CASSRTGSGYEQYF. CDR3 nucleotide sequence: TGCGCCAGCAGCCGAACAGGGTCGGGGTACGAGCAGTACTTC.

The gene calls are TRBV27 and TRBJ1-4; D may be TRBD1 (6 bases). The V and J ends lost 5 bases and 7 bases respectively, with 17 bases between them. CDR3 length: 15 amino acids. Germline V gives CDR1 MNHEY, CDR2 SMNVEV (reference sequence). In DNA form, the CDR3 reads TGTGCCAGCAGTCTGAGGGGGGGGTTGAGTGAAAAACTGTTTTTT. Translated: CASSLRGGLSEKLFF. The full variable domain, rest sourced from reference TRBV27 and TRBJ1-4, is EAQVTQNPRYLITVTGKKLTVTCSQNMNHEYMSWYRQDPGLGLRQIYYSMNVEVTDKGDVPEGYKVSRKEKRNFPLILESPSPNQTSLYFCASSLRGGLSEKLFFGSGTQLSVL.

CDR3 amino acids: CASSLLILGQPQHF. The CDR3 DNA reads TGCGCCAGCAGCCTCCTGATACTCGGTCAGCCCCAGCATTTT. The chain uses TRBV4-1 and TRBJ1-5; unclear D gene. The CDR3 has 14 residues. CDR1 MGHRA and CDR2 YSYEKL come from the germline V gene. V was pared by 4 bases and J by 6 bases, with 13 bases between.

The chain recombines TRBV5-1 with TRBJ2-7; D is undetermined. The CDR3 consists of 16 residues. V was trimmed by 3 bases and J by 2 bases, leaving 18 bases between them. The germline CDR1 and CDR2 sequences are SGHRS and YFSETQ. The CDR3 protein is CASSYGSSSFTYEQYF. The CDR3 DNA sequence: TGCGCCAGCAGCTATGGATCGAGTAGCTTCACCTACGAGCAGTACTTC.

The rearrangement uses TRBV18 and TRBJ2-1, with a possible D match to TRBD1 (6 bases). Germline V gene lookup returns CDR1 KGHSH and CDR2 LQKENI. CDR3 size: 13 residues. The V end was cut by 4 bases, the J end by 6 bases, with 10 bases between. In DNA, the CDR3 is TGTGCCAGCTCACTAGGACAGCTCAATGAGCAGTTCTTC. Encoded protein: CASSLGQLNEQFF.

Details on this clone: This specimen includes other DNA sequences encoding the same CDR3. The chain employs TRBV4-1 and TRBJ2-4, with D possibly TRBD2 on 5 matching bases. V lost 1 base and J 6 bases, leaving 13 bases between the germline ends. Germline V gene data show CDR1 as MGHRA and CDR2 as YSYEKL. The CDR3 contains 15 residues. The CDR3 DNA is TGCGCCAGCAGCCAAGTGCAAGGGAGTGGAAACATTCAGTACTTC. As protein: CASSQVQGSGNIQYF.

About this clone: At one end, the junction sequence differs from germline, possibly due to a read error. The chain employs TRBV7-9 and TRBJ2-1; 9 nucleotides line up with TRBD2. Germline V CDR1 and CDR2: SEHNR, FQNEAQ (reference sequence). The CDR3 spans 15 residues. The CDR3: CSSSAPGTSIHEQFF. CDR3 nucleotides: TGTTCCAGCAGCGCCCCCGGGACTAGCATCCATGAGCAGTTCTTC.

The CDR3: CASSLGWATTDTQYF. The CDR3 region has the DNA TGTGCCAGCAGCTTAGGGTGGGCAACGACAGATACGCAGTATTTT. The gene calls are TRBV7-9 and TRBJ2-3; D unresolved. The ends were cut back, 1 base at V and 3 bases at J, with 11 bases in the middle. The CDR3 has 15 amino acids. Germline V gives CDR1 SEHNR, CDR2 FQNEAQ (reference sequence).

The gene calls are TRBV6-4 and TRBJ2-2; 9 bases are a match to TRBD1. Germline values: CDR1 MRHNA, CDR2 SNTAGT. The CDR3 spans 15 residues. V dropped 4 bases and J dropped 5; count of bases not matched to a gene: 5. The CDR3 nucleotides read TGTGCCAGCAGTGCTACACAGGGGGCAACCGGGGAGCTGTTTTTT. This translates into CASSATQGATGELFF.

This clone was counted a few times. The chain recombines TRBV5-1 with TRBJ2-7; 7 nucleotides agree with TRBD2. The CDR3 has 14 amino acids. In germline, CDR1 is SGHRS, CDR2 YFSETQ. The J segment lost 6 bases and the V segment lost 0 bases, leaving 6 bases of the junction unmatched. CDR3 region: CASSLVGTGGEQYF. CDR3 in DNA: TGCGCCAGCAGCTTGGTCGGGACGGGGGGCGAGCAGTACTTC.

This chain links TRBV7-2 with TRBJ1-1; D might be TRBD1 (5 bases). Germline values: CDR1 SGHTA, CDR2 FQGNSA. The V end was cut by 5 bases, the J end by 3 bases, with 16 bases between. The length of the CDR3 is 15 residues. The chain's CDR3 is CASSPIVGGYTEAFF. CDR3 in DNA: TGTGCCAGCAGCCCGATAGTCGGGGGATACACTGAAGCTTTCTTT.